These 3 T cell receptor beta chains were all obtained from the same sample, sequenced in a study of cytomegalovirus exposure and HLA in healthy donors. The PCR made use of 60 Vbeta and 13 Jbeta primers. Assay: immunoSEQ multiplex PCR; the TCRdb copy retains only in-frame clones and omits some. Of about 120,000 clones listed, about 74% are singletons. Sequenced sample: PBMCs. These receptor sequences come from a female donor in good health and CMV-seronegative.

The J gene is TRBJ2-7, the V gene TRBV30, with D tentatively TRBD1 (5 bases). Looked up from germline, CDR1 is GTSNPN and CDR2 is SVGIG (reference sequence). Trimming took 3 bases from V and 6 from J, leaving 15 bases between them. This CDR3 has 13 residues. CDR3: CAWRTDFFSEQYF. The CDR3 nucleotides read TGTGCCTGGAGGACAGACTTCTTCTCCGAGCAGTACTTC.

This chain links TRBV2 with TRBJ2-1, with 8 bases matching TRBD2. The CDR3 covers 13 residues. In germline, CDR1 is SNHLY, CDR2 FYNNEI. Losses at the gene ends were 7 bases for V and 7 bases for J; bases not matched to a gene: 6. The CDR3: CASTSGGRNEQFF. In DNA, the CDR3 is TGTGCCAGCACTTCGGGGGGGCGAAATGAGCAGTTCTTC.

V is TRBV9 and J is TRBJ1-1; D gene ambiguous. The germline V and J ends were trimmed by 4 bases and 3 bases, with 7 bases remaining between them. The CDR3 is 12 amino acids. Germline V gene data show CDR1 as SGDLS and CDR2 as YYNGEE. In DNA form, the CDR3 reads TGTGCCAGCAGCCCCGGTGACACTGAAGCTTTCTTT. Translated: CASSPGDTEAFF.